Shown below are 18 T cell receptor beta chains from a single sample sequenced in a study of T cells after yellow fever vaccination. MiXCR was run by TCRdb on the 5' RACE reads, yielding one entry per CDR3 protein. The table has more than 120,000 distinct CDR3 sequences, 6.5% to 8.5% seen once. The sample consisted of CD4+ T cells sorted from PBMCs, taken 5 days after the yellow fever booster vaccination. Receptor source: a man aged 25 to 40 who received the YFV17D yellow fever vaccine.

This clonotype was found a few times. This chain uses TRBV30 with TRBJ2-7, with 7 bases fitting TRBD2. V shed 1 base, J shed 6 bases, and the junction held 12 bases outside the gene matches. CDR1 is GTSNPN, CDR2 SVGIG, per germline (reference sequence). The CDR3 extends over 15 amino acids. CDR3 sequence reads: CAWSGGGSFSREQYF. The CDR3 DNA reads TGTGCCTGGAGTGGTGGCGGGAGCTTTTCACGCGAGCAGTACTTC. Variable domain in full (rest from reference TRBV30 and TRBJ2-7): SQTIHQWPATLVQPVGSPLSLECTVEGTSNPNLYWYRQAAGRGLQLLFYSVGIGQISSEVPQNLSASRPQDRQFILSSKKLLLSDSGFYLCAWSGGGSFSREQYFGPGTRLTVT.

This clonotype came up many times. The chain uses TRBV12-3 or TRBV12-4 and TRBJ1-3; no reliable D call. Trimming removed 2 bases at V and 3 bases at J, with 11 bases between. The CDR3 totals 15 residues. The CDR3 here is CASSLNTGFGNTIYF. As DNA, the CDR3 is TGTGCCAGCAGTTTAAATACCGGGTTTGGAAACACCATATATTTT.

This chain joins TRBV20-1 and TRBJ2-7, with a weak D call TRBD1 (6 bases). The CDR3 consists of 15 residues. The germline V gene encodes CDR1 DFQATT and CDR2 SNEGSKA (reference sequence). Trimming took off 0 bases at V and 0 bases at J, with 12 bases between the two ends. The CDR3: CSARDRSGASYEQYF. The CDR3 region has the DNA TGCAGTGCTAGAGATCGGTCAGGGGCCTCCTACGAGCAGTACTTC.

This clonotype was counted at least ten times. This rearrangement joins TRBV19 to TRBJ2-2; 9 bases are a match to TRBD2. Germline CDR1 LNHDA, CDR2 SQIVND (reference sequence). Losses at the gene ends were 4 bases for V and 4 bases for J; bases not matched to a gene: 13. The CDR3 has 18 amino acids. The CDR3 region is CASSTQGLAGRVTGELFF. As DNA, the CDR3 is TGTGCCAGTAGTACCCAGGGACTAGCAGGTCGAGTCACCGGGGAGCTGTTTTTT.

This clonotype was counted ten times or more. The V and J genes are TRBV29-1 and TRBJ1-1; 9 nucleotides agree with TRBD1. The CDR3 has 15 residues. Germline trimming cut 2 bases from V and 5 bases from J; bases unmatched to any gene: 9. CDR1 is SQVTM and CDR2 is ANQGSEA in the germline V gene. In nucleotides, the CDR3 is TGCAGCGTTGAAACGGGGACAGGGAGTTGGACTGAAGCTTTCTTT. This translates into CSVETGTGSWTEAFF. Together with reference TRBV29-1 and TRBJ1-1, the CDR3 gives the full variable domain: SAVISQKPSRDICQRGTSLTIQCQVDSQVTMMFWYRQQPGQSLTLIATANQGSEATYESGFVIDKFPISRPNLTFSTLTVSNMSPEDSSIYLCSVETGTGSWTEAFFGQGTRLTVV.

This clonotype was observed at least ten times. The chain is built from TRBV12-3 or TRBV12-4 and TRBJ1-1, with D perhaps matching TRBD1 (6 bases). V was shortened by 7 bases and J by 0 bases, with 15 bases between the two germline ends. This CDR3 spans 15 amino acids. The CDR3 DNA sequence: TGTGCCAGCACCTCACTTGGGACACTGAACACTGAAGCTTTCTTT. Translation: CASTSLGTLNTEAFF.

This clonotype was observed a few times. The CDR3 here is CASSATGGRETQYF. DNA of the CDR3: TGTGCCAGCAGCGCCACAGGGGGCAGGGAGACCCAGTACTTC. The rearrangement uses TRBV9 and TRBJ2-5, with 9 bases aligning to TRBD1. J gave up 5 bases and V 3 bases, and 5 bases lay outside the gene matches. The length of the CDR3 is 14 residues. Germline loops: CDR1 SGDLS, CDR2 YYNGEE.

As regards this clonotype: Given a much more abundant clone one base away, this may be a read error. The chain's CDR3 is CGSSLTGTSSYNEQFF. The CDR3 DNA reads TGTGGCAGCAGCTTAACCGGGACTAGTTCCTACAATGAGCAGTTCTTC. The chain uses TRBV11-3 and TRBJ2-1; 8 nucleotides match TRBD2. The CDR3 length is 16 residues. The V gene's germline CDR1 is SGHNT and CDR2 YENEEA. Together with reference TRBV11-3 and TRBJ2-1, the CDR3 gives the full variable domain: EAGVVQSPRYKIIEKKQPVAFWCNPISGHNTLYWYLQNLGQGPELLIRYENEEAVDDSQLPKDRFSAERLKGVDSTLKIQPAELGDSAVYLCGSSLTGTSSYNEQFFGPGTRLTVL.

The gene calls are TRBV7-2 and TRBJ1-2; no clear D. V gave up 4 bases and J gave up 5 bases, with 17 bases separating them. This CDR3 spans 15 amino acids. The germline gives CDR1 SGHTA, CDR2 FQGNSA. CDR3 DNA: TGTGCCAGCAGCTCGTCGTCATCTGGGAAGTATGGCTACACCTTC. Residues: CASSSSSSGKYGYTF.

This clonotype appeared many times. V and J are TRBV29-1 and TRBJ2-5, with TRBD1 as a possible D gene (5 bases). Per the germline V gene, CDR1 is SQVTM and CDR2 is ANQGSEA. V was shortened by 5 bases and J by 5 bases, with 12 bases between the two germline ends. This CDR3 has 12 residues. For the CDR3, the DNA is TGCAGCGTTTTTACAGGTGGGGAGACCCAGTACTTC. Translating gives CSVFTGGETQYF.

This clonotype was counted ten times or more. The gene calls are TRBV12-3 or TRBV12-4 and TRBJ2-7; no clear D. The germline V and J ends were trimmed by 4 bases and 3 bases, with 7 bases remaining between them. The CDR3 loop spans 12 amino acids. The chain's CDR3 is CASSYKGYEQYF. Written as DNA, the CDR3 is TGTGCCAGCAGTTACAAGGGCTACGAGCAGTACTTC.

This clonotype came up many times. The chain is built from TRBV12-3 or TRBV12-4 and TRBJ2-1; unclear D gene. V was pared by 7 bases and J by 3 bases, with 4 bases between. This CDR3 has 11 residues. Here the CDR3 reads CASTFYNEQFF. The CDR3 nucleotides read TGTGCCAGCACTTTCTACAATGAGCAGTTCTTC.

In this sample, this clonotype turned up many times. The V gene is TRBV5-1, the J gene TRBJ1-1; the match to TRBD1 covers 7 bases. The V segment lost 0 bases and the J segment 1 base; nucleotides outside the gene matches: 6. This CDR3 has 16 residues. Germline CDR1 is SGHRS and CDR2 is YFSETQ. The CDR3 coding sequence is TGCGCCAGCAGCTTGGTGCGGGGACAGACGAACACTGAAGCTTTCTTT. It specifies CASSLVRGQTNTEAFF.

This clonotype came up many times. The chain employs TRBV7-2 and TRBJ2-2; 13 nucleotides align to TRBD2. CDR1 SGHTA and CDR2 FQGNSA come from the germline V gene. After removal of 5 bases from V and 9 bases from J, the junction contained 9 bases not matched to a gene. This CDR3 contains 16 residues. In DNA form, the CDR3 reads TGTGCCAGCAGCATAACTAGCGGGAGGGCTCGCCGGGAGCTGTTTTTT. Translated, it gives CASSITSGRARRELFF. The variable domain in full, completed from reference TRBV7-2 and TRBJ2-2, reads GAGVSQSPSNKVTEKGKDVELRCDPISGHTALYWYRQSLGQGLEFLIYFQGNSAPDKSGLPSDRFSAERTGGSVSTLTIQRTQQEDSAVYLCASSITSGRARRELFFGEGSRLTVL.

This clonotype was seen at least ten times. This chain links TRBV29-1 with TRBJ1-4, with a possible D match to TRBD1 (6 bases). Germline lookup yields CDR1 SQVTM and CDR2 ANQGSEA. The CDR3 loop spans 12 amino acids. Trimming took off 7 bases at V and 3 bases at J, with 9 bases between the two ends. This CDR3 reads CSAGQSNEKLFF. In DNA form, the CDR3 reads TGCAGCGCCGGACAGTCTAATGAAAAACTGTTTTTT.

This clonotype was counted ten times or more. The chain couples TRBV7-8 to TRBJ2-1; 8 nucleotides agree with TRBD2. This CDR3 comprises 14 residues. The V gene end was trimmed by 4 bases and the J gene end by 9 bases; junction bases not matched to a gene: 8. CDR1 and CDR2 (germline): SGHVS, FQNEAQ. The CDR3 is CASSSFGGGSEQFF. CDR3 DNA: TGTGCCAGCAGCTCCTTCGGGGGGGGCAGTGAGCAGTTCTTC. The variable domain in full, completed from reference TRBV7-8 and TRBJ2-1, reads GAGVSQSPRYKVAKRGQDVALRCDPISGHVSLFWYQQALGQGPEFLTYFQNEAQLDKSGLPSDRFFAERPEGSVSTLKIQRTQQEDSAVYLCASSSFGGGSEQFFGPGTRLTVL.

In nucleotides, the CDR3 is TGTGCCAGCAGCCCTGACAGCCACACTGAAGCTTTCTTT. It yields the protein CASSPDSHTEAFF. The genes are TRBV7-2 and TRBJ1-1, with D tentatively TRBD1 (5 bases). The CDR3 totals 13 residues. Germline assignment: CDR1 SGHTA and CDR2 FQGNSA. Trimming shortened V by 5 bases and J by 3 bases, and 10 bases separated the two germline ends.

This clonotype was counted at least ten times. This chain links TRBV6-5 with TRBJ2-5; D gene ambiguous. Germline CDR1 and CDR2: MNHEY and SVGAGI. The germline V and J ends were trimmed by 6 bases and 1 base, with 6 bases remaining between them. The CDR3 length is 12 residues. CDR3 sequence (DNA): TGTGCCAGCAGGCGCTCCCAAGAGACCCAGTACTTC. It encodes CASRRSQETQYF.